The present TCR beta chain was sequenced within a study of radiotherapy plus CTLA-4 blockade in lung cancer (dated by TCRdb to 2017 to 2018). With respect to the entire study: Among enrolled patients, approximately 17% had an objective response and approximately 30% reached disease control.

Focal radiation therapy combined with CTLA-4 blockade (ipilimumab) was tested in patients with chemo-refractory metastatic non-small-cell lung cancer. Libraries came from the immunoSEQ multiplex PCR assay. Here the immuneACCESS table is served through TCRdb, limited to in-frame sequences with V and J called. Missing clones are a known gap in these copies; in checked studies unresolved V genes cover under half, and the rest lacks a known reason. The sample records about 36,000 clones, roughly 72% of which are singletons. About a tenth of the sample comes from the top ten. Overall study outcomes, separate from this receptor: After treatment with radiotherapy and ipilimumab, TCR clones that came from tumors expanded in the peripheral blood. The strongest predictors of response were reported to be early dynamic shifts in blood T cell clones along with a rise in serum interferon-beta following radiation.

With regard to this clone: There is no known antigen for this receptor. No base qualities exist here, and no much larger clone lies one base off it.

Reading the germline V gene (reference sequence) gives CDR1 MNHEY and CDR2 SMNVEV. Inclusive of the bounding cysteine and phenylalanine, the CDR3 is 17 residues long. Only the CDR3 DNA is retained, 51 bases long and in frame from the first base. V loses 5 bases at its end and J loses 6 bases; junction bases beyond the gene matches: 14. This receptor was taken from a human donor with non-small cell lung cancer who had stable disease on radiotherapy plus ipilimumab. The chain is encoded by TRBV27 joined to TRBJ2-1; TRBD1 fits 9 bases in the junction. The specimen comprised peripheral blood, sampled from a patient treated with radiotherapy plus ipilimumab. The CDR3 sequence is CASSPTRDREGCNEQFF. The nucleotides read TGTGCCAGCAGTCCCACCCGGGACAGGGAGGGGTGCAATGAGCAGTTCTTC.